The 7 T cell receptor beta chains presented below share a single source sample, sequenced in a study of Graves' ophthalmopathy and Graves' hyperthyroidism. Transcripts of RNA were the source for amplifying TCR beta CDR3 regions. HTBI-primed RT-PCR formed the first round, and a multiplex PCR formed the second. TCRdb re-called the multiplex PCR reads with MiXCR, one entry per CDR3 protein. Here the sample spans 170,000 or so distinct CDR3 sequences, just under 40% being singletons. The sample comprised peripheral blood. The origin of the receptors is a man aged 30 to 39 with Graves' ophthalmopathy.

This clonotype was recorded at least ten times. The CDR3 sequence: CASTRARTLAEAPNTGELFF. Written as DNA, the CDR3 is TGTGCCAGCACCCGGGCCCGTACTTTAGCGGAAGCCCCGAACACCGGGGAGCTGTTTTTT. The chain combines TRBV28 with TRBJ2-2; possible D gene TRBD2, 6 bases. The CDR3 runs to 20 residues. V lost 7 bases and J lost 0, with 27 bases in between. The germline gives CDR1 MDHEN, CDR2 SYDVKM.

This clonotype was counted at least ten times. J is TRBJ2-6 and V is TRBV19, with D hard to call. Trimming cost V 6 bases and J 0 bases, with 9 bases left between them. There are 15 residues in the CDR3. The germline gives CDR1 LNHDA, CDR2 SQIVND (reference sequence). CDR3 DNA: TGTGCCAGTAGCCCTTCTGCCTCTGGGGCCAACGTCCTGACTTTC. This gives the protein CASSPSASGANVLTF.

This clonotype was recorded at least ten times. The CDR3 DNA sequence: TGTGCCAGCAGCCCAATTGAGGGGACTAGCGGGATATACGAGCAGTACTTC. Translating it yields CASSPIEGTSGIYEQYF. This chain uses TRBV3-1 with TRBJ2-7, with 13 bases lining up with TRBD2. The trim removed 4 bases at V and 4 bases at J, leaving 10 bases unmatched. There are 17 residues in the CDR3. In germline, CDR1 is LGHDT, CDR2 YNNKEL (reference sequence).

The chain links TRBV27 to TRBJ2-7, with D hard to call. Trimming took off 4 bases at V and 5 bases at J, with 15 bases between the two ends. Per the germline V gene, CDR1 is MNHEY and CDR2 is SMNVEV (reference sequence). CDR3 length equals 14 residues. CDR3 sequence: CASSSVMALHEQYF. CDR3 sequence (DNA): TGTGCCAGCAGTTCGGTCATGGCGCTCCACGAGCAGTACTTC.

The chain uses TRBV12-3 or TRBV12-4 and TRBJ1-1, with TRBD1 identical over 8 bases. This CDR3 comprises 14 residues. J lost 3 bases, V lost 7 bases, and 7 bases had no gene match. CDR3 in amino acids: CASTRDRRDTEAFF. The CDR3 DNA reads TGTGCCAGCACTCGGGACAGGCGGGACACTGAAGCTTTCTTT.

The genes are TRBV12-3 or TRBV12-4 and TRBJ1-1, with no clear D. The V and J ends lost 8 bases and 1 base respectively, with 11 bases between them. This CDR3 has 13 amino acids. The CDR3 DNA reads TGTGCCAGCTCCAAGGCGGCGAACACTGAAGCTTTCTTT. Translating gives CASSKAANTEAFF.

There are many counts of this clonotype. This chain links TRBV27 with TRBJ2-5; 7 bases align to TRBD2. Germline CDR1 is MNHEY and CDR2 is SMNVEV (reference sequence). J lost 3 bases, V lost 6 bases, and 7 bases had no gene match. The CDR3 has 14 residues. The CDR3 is CASRYGTTEETQYF. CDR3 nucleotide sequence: TGTGCCAGCAGATACGGGACTACCGAAGAGACCCAGTACTTC.